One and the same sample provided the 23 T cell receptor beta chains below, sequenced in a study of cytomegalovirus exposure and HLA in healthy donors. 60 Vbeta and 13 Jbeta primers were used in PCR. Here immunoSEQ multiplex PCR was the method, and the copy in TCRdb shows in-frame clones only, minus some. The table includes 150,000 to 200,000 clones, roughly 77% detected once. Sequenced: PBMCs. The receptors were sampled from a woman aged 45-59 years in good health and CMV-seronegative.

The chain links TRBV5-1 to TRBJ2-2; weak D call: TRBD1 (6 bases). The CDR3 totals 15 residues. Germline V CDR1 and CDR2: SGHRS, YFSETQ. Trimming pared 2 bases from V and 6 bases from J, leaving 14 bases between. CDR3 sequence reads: CASSLQGRDSGELFF. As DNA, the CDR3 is TGCGCCAGCAGCTTACAGGGCAGGGATTCCGGGGAGCTGTTTTTT.

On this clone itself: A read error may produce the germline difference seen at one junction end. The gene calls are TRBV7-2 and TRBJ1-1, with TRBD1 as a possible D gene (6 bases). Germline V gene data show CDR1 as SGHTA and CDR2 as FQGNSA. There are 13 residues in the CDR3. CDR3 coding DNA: TGTGCCAGCAGCCGTGGGGGGGCCCGACCAGTAATCTTT. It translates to CASSRGGARPVIF.

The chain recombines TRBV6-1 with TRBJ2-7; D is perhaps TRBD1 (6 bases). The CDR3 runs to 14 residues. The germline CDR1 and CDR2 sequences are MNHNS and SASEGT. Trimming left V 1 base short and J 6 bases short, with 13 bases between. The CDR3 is CASSEDRVLPEQYF. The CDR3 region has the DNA TGTGCCAGCAGTGAAGACAGGGTTCTGCCCGAGCAGTACTTC.

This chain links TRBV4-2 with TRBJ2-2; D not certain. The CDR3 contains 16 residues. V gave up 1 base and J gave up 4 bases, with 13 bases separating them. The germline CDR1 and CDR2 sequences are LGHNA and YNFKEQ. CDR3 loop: CASSQAAILSTGELFF. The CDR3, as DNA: TGTGCCAGCAGCCAAGCCGCTATCCTGTCCACCGGGGAGCTGTTTTTT.

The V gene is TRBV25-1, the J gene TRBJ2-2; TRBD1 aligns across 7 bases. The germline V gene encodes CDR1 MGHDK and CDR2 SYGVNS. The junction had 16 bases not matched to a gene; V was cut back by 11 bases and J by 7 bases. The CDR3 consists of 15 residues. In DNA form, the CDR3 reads TGTGCCTCCTCCCGTGACAGGGCTCAGGGCGGGGAGCTGTTTTTT. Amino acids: CASSRDRAQGGELFF.

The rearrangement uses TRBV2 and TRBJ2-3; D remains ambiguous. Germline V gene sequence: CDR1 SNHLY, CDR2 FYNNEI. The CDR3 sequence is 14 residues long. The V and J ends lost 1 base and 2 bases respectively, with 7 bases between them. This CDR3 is CASSEGQFTDTQYF. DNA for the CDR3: TGTGCCAGCAGTGAAGGGCAGTTCACAGATACGCAGTATTTT. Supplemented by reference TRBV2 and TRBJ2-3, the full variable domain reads EPEVTQTPSHQVTQMGQEVILRCVPISNHLYFYWYRQILGQKVEFLVSFYNNEISEKSEIFDDQFSVERPDGSNFTLKIRSTKLEDSAMYFCASSEGQFTDTQYFGPGTRLTVL.

The CDR3 DNA is TGCGCCAGCAGCTTTAACCGCCTCGGCGAGCAGTACTTC. This translates into CASSFNRLGEQYF. The chain carries TRBV5-1 and TRBJ2-7; D is undetermined. Trimming shortened V by 2 bases and J by 6 bases, and 12 bases separated the two germline ends. The germline V gene has CDR1 SGHRS and CDR2 YFSETQ. CDR3 length: 13 residues.

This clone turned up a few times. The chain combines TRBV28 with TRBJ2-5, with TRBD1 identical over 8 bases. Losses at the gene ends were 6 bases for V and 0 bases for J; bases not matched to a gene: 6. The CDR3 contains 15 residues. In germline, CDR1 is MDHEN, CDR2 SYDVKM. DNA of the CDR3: TGTGCCAGCAGCACAGGGGGGCTTTACCAAGAGACCCAGTACTTC. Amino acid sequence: CASSTGGLYQETQYF.

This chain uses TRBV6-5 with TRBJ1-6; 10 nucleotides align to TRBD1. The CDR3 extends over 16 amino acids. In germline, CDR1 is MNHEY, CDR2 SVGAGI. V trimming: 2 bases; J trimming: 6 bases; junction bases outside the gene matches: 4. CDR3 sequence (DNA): TGTGCCAGCAGTTACCTCGGGACAGGGGTTAATTCACCCCTCCACTTT. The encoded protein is CASSYLGTGVNSPLHF.

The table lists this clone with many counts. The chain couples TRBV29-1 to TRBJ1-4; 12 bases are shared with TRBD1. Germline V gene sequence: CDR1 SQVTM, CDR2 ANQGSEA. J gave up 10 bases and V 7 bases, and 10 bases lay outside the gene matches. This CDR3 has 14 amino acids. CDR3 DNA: TGCAGCGCCAATTCCGGGACAGGGGGCGGAAAACTGTTTTTT. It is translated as CSANSGTGGGKLFF.

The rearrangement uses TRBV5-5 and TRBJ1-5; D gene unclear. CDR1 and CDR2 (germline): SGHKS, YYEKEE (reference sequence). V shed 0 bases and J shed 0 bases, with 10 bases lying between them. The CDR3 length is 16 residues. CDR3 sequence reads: CASSLVPGDSNQPQHF. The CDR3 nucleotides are TGTGCCAGCAGCTTGGTACCAGGTGATAGCAATCAGCCCCAGCATTTT.

CDR3 nucleotides: TGCGCCAGCAGTCCTCTCGGCTATGGCTACACCTTC. Encoded protein: CASSPLGYGYTF. The J gene is TRBJ1-2, the V gene TRBV5-1; D not resolved. Germline V gives CDR1 SGHRS, CDR2 YFSETQ. The CDR3 has 12 residues. Between the trimmed V and J ends, which lost 5 bases and 4 bases, there was a span of 9 bases.

The CDR3 DNA sequence: TGTGCCAGCTCACCACCGGTAATACAGGGGAGGAACGAGCAGTACTTC. This translates into CASSPPVIQGRNEQYF. The rearrangement links TRBV18 to TRBJ2-7; D perhaps matches TRBD1 (7 bases). The CDR3 has 16 amino acids. V gave up 0 bases and J gave up 5 bases, with 17 bases separating them. CDR1 KGHSH and CDR2 LQKENI come from the germline V gene.

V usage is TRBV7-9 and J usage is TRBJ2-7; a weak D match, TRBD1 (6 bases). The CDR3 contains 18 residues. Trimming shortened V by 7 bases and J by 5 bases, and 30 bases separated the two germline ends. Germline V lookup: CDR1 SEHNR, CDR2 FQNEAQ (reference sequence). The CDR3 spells CASNSPRTDGRGSDEQYF. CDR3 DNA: TGTGCCAGCAATTCCCCTCGGACCGACGGCAGGGGATCGGACGAGCAGTACTTC.

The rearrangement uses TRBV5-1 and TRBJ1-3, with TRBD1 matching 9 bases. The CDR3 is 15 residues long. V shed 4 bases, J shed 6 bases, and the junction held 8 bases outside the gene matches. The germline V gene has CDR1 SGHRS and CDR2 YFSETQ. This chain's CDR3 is CASSPGQGMKNTIYF. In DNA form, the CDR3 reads TGCGCCAGCAGCCCCGGACAGGGGATGAAAAACACCATATATTTT. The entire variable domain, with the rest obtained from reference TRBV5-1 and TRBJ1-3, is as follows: KAGVTQTPRYLIKTRGQQVTLSCSPISGHRSVSWYQQTPGQGLQFLFEYFSETQRNKGNFPGRFSGRQFSNSRSEMNVSTLELGDSALYLCASSPGQGMKNTIYFGEGSWLTVV.

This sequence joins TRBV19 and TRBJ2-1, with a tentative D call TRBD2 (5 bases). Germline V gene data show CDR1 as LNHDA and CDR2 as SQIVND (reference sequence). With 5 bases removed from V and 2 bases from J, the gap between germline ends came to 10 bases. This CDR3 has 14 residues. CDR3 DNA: TGTGCCAGTAGTCTAGCCGGGGCCTACAATGAGCAGTTCTTC. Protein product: CASSLAGAYNEQFF.

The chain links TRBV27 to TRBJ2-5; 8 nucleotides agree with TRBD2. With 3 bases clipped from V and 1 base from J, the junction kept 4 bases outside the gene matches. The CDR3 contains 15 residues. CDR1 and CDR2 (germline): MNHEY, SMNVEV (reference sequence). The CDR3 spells CASSFGLAGQETQYF. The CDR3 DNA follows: TGTGCCAGCAGTTTTGGGCTAGCGGGCCAAGAGACCCAGTACTTC.

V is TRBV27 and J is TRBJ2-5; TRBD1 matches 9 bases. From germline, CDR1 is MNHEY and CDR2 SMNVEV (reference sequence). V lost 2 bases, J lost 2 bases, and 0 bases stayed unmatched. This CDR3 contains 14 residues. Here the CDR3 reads CASSLGTGQETQYF. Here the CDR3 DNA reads TGTGCCAGCAGTTTAGGGACAGGGCAAGAGACCCAGTACTTC.

In DNA, the CDR3 is TGTGCCAGCAGCAACAGGGCCTCTAATGAAAAACTGTTTTTT. It is translated as CASSNRASNEKLFF. The chain employs TRBV7-9 and TRBJ1-4; possible D gene TRBD1, 6 bases. Germline CDR1 is SEHNR and CDR2 is FQNEAQ (reference sequence). This CDR3 has 14 amino acids. The ends were cut back, 5 bases at V and 3 bases at J, with 10 bases in the middle.

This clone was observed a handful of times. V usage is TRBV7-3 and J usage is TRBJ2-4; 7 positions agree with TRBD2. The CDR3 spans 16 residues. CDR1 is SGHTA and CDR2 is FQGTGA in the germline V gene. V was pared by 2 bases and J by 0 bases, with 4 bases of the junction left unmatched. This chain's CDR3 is CASSLGREGAKNIQYF. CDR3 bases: TGTGCCAGCAGCTTAGGGAGGGAGGGAGCCAAAAACATTCAGTACTTC.

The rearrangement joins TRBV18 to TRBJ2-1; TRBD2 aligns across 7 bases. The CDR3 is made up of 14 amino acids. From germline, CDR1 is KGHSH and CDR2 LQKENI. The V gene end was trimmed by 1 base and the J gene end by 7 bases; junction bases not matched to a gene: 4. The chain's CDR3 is CASSPHPAGNEQFF. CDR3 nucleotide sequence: TGTGCCAGCTCACCACATCCAGCGGGAAATGAGCAGTTCTTC.

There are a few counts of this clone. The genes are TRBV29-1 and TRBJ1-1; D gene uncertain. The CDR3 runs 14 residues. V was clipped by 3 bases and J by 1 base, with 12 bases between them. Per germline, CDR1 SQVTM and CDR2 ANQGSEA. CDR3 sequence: CSVEFKQTNTEAFF. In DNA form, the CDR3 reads TGCAGCGTTGAGTTTAAACAAACGAACACTGAAGCTTTCTTT.

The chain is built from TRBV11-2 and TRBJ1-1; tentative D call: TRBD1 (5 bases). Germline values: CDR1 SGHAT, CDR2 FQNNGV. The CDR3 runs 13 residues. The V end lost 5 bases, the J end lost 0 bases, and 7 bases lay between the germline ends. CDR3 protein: CASSATVNTEAFF. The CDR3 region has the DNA TGTGCCAGCAGCGCGACAGTGAACACTGAAGCTTTCTTT.